These T cell receptor beta chains were read from a single sample in a study of beta chain features in type 1 diabetes. The table came from immunoSEQ multiplex PCR; TCRdb's copy has only in-frame clones and leaves some out. The data contain roughly 370,000 clones, approximately 15% of them singletons. The sample comprised naive CD4+ T cells from blood. These receptors came from a man under 40 in good health. The CDR3 runs from the conserved cysteine through the conserved F or W. A D gene is named only where the DNA matches it firmly. Size is stated for part of the rows, as once, few or many counts, or as a class when the clone is expanded.

CDR3aa	CDR3nt	d_gene	abundance	v_gene	j_gene
CASNDYRGGTEAFF	TGTGCCAGCAACGATTATCGGGGTGGAACTGAAGCTTTCTTT	NA	NA	TRBV2	TRBJ1-1
CASSITGGTDTQYF	TGTGCCAGCAGCATAACGGGGGGCACAGATACGCAGTATTTT	NA	few	TRBV7-9	TRBJ2-3
CASSPPGVAGDTQYF	TGCGCCAGCAGCCCCCCCGGGGTAGCGGGAGATACGCAGTATTTT	TRBD2	few	TRBV5-1	TRBJ2-3
CASSLVEADTQYF	TGTGCCAGCAGCTTAGTTGAGGCAGATACGCAGTATTTT	NA	NA	TRBV5-4	TRBJ2-3
CASSPHGELNTGELFF	TGTGCCAGCAGCCCCCATGGTGAACTCAACACCGGGGAGCTGTTTTTT	NA	NA	TRBV13	TRBJ2-2
CASKLGNYNEQFF	TGTGCCAGCAAGCTGGGTAACTACAATGAGCAGTTCTTC	NA	few	TRBV6-1	TRBJ2-1
CASSPSRGLSHTQYF	TGCGCCAGCAGCCCCTCGCGGGGGCTTTCGCATACGCAGTATTTT	NA	few	TRBV5-1	TRBJ2-3
CASSPRTNTGELFF	TGTGCCAGCAGCCCGCGGACTAACACCGGGGAGCTGTTTTTT	NA	NA	TRBV5-4	TRBJ2-2
CASSLGASVEQFF	TGCGCCAGCAGCTTGGGAGCTTCCGTCGAGCAGTTCTTC	NA	few	TRBV5-1	TRBJ2-1
CASSKSSGRAGELFF	TGTGCCAGCAGCAAAAGTAGCGGGAGGGCCGGGGAGCTGTTTTTT	TRBD2	few	TRBV7-2	TRBJ2-2
CASSITGLETQYF	TGTGCCAGTAGTATTACAGGGTTAGAGACCCAGTACTTC	NA	few	TRBV19	TRBJ2-5
CASSPSGLLNSPLHF	TGTGCCAGCAGCCCTTCCGGACTCCTTAATTCACCCCTCCACTTT	NA	NA	TRBV7-9	TRBJ1-6
CASSIEEISPLHF	TGTGCCAGTAGTATAGAGGAGATTTCACCCCTCCACTTT	NA	NA	TRBV19	TRBJ1-6
CASSFPSNEQFF	TGCGCCAGCAGCTTTCCCTCCAATGAGCAGTTCTTC	NA	NA	TRBV5-1	TRBJ2-1
CASSLDRPSTDTQYF	TGTGCCAGCAGCTTGGACAGGCCTAGCACAGATACGCAGTATTTT	TRBD1	few	TRBV7-2	TRBJ2-3
CASRGRVLAGLYNEQFF	TGTGCCAGCAGAGGGAGGGTTTTGGCGGGCCTCTACAATGAGCAGTTCTTC	TRBD2	few	TRBV25-1	TRBJ2-1
CASSHSGFSDTQYF	TGCGCCAGCAGCCATTCAGGGTTTTCAGATACGCAGTATTTT	NA	few	TRBV5-1	TRBJ2-3